The 28 T cell receptor beta chains reported below all come from one sample, sequenced in a study of shared clonotypes between healthy human individuals. The method was immunoSEQ multiplex PCR; TCRdb's version includes in-frame clones alone and lacks a portion of them. The sample lists around 1.1 million clones, approximately 80% seen once, with roughly 0.83% in the top ten. Sequenced input: memory CD4+ T cells from PBMCs. The sample's subset: CD45RA-negative fraction. The receptors derive from a man aged 18 to 30 in good health. Some clones in this sample may be carry-over from other donors' samples.

This clone was seen just once. Other DNA sequences in this specimen translate into the identical CDR3. The rearrangement links TRBV5-4 to TRBJ2-7; 7 bases are shared with TRBD1. The CDR3 has 14 amino acids. Germline CDR1 and CDR2: SGHNT and YYREEE (reference sequence). Trimming cost V 0 bases and J 2 bases; bases outside gene matches: 2. The CDR3: CASSLGQGPYEQYF. CDR3 in DNA: TGTGCCAGCAGCTTGGGACAGGGCCCCTACGAGCAGTACTTC.

On this clone itself: An end of the junction does not agree with germline; a read error may underlie this. The V and J genes are TRBV4-3 and TRBJ2-3; D may be TRBD2 (6 bases). CDR3 size: 14 residues. CDR1 and CDR2 (germline): LGHNA, YSLEER. DNA for the CDR3: TGCACCAGCAGCCAAGTAAACGGGGGAGATACGCAGTATTTT. As protein: CTSSQVNGGDTQYF.

This chain links TRBV27 with TRBJ2-7; 12 bases map to TRBD1. The length of the CDR3 is 13 residues. Germline assignment: CDR1 MNHEY and CDR2 SMNVEV (reference sequence). The V gene end was trimmed by 7 bases and the J gene end by 8 bases; junction bases not matched to a gene: 6. The CDR3 sequence is CASKGTGGLKQYF. The CDR3 nucleotides read TGTGCCAGCAAGGGGACAGGGGGCTTGAAGCAGTACTTC.

V is TRBV5-6 and J is TRBJ2-5; 11 bases map to TRBD1. V lost 4 bases to trimming and J lost 5 bases; unmatched junction nucleotides: 10. Per germline, CDR1 SGHDT and CDR2 YYEEEE. CDR3 length equals 16 residues. CDR3 loop: CASSGTGTGGAETQYF. For the CDR3, the DNA is TGTGCCAGCAGCGGTACCGGGACAGGGGGTGCGGAGACCCAGTACTTC.

The chain uses TRBV18 and TRBJ2-1, with D possibly matching TRBD2 (6 bases). This CDR3 has 15 residues. V was pared by 2 bases and J by 2 bases, with 10 bases between. Per the germline V gene, CDR1 is KGHSH and CDR2 is LQKENI. The CDR3 nucleotides are TGTGCCAGCTCACCAGGTAGCGGAGCCTACAATGAGCAGTTCTTC. Translation gives CASSPGSGAYNEQFF.

This clone was seen only a few times. This chain joins TRBV4-2 and TRBJ1-5, with 7 bases that match TRBD1. V lost 4 bases to trimming and J lost 1 base; unmatched junction nucleotides: 4. Germline lookup yields CDR1 LGHNA and CDR2 YNFKEQ. The CDR3 runs 15 residues. The CDR3 sequence: CASSPTDRSNQPQHF. CDR3 sequence (DNA): TGTGCCAGCAGCCCCACGGACAGGAGCAATCAGCCCCAGCATTTT.

The V gene is TRBV25-1, the J gene TRBJ2-5; 11 positions agree with TRBD2. Per the germline V gene, CDR1 is MGHDK and CDR2 is SYGVNS. The CDR3 loop spans 16 amino acids. V was clipped by 5 bases and J by 5 bases; unmatched bases: 10. As DNA, the CDR3 is TGTGCCAGCAGTCGCCTAGCGGGAGGCTGGCAGGAGACCCAGTACTTC. It codes for CASSRLAGGWQETQYF.

The chain recombines TRBV6-5 with TRBJ2-4; 7 nucleotides match TRBD2. The CDR3 contains 15 residues. V lost 5 bases to trimming and J lost 1 base; unmatched junction nucleotides: 5. Germline lookup yields CDR1 MNHEY and CDR2 SVGAGI. In DNA form, the CDR3 reads TGTGCCAGCAGTCAACTAGCGACGGCCAAAAACATTCAGTACTTC. Encoded protein: CASSQLATAKNIQYF.

The sample holds many counts of this clone. The genes are TRBV4-1 and TRBJ2-7; D unclear. The germline CDR1 and CDR2 sequences are MGHRA and YSYEKL. With 2 bases removed from V and 2 bases from J, the gap between germline ends came to 19 bases. This CDR3 has 17 amino acids. The CDR3 loop reads CASSQPLTTYTPYEQYF. CDR3 DNA sequence: TGCGCCAGCAGCCAACCCCTAACGACTTACACCCCCTACGAGCAGTACTTC.

This clone was seen only a few times. This chain's CDR3 is CASSWTGRGTEAFF. CDR3 DNA sequence: TGTGCCAGCAGTTGGACAGGGAGGGGTACTGAAGCTTTCTTT. V and J are TRBV7-8 and TRBJ1-1, with 8 bases lining up with TRBD1. V shed 6 bases, J shed 5 bases, and the junction held 8 bases outside the gene matches. The CDR3 spans 14 residues. Germline V gives CDR1 SGHVS, CDR2 FQNEAQ.

In regard to this clone: At one of its ends the junction is not consistent with the germline gene, which may arise from a read error. The gene calls are TRBV6-1 and TRBJ1-5; weak D call: TRBD1 (5 bases). The CDR3 is 15 residues long. Germline V CDR1 and CDR2: MNHNS, SASEGT. CDR3 coding DNA: TGTGCCATCAGTGGGGACGACGCTAGCAATCAGCCCCAGCATTTT. Protein sequence: CAISGDDASNQPQHF.

This clone came up a few times. The chain uses TRBV28 and TRBJ1-2, with D possibly matching TRBD1 (5 bases). Trimming shortened V by 5 bases and J by 6 bases, and 16 bases separated the two germline ends. CDR3 length: 14 amino acids. Germline-derived CDR1 and CDR2 are MDHEN and SYDVKM. Here the CDR3 reads CASSRMGVGDGYTF. DNA for the CDR3: TGTGCCAGCAGTCGCATGGGGGTAGGAGATGGCTACACCTTC.

The CDR3 reads CATSRDLVASGTEAFF. The CDR3 DNA reads as TGTGCCACCAGCAGAGATCTCGTAGCAAGCGGGACTGAAGCTTTCTTT. The genes are TRBV15 and TRBJ1-1; D uncertain. V was clipped by 0 bases and J by 5 bases, with 16 bases between them. This CDR3 comprises 16 residues. The germline CDR1 and CDR2 sequences are LNHNV and YYDKDF (reference sequence).

The V gene is TRBV28, the J gene TRBJ1-4, with TRBD1 matching 12 bases. The CDR3 extends over 18 amino acids. Trimming at V came to 6 bases and at J to 2 bases, leaving 10 bases not matched to a gene. Germline CDR1 MDHEN, CDR2 SYDVKM. The CDR3 DNA reads as TGTGCCAGCAGCCTGGGACAGGGGGCGCTACCTACTAATGAAAAACTGTTTTTT. Protein: CASSLGQGALPTNEKLFF.

The rearrangement joins TRBV10-3 to TRBJ2-5; TRBD2 agrees at 9 bases. The CDR3 sequence is 15 residues long. V trimming: 3 bases; J trimming: 5 bases; junction bases outside the gene matches: 7. Germline V CDR1 and CDR2: ENHRY, SYGVKD. CDR3 residues: CAISEGREGHETQYF. As DNA, the CDR3 is TGTGCCATCAGTGAAGGGCGGGAGGGCCACGAGACCCAGTACTTC.

The chain links TRBV5-5 to TRBJ1-5; unclear D gene. V was shortened by 2 bases and J by 0 bases, with 9 bases between the two germline ends. Germline V gives CDR1 SGHKS, CDR2 YYEKEE (reference sequence). The CDR3 is 15 amino acids. The CDR3 sequence is CASSLGLFSNQPQHF. CDR3 DNA: TGTGCCAGCAGCTTAGGGCTGTTTAGCAATCAGCCCCAGCATTTT.

This rearrangement joins TRBV5-1 to TRBJ2-5; the match to TRBD1 covers 7 bases. J was trimmed by 1 base and V by 1 base; bases with no gene match: 4. Germline CDR1 reads SGHRS; CDR2 reads YFSETQ. This CDR3 has 15 amino acids. CDR3 DNA sequence: TGCGCCAGCAGCTTGAATACAGGGGCCCAAGAGACCCAGTACTTC. This translates into CASSLNTGAQETQYF.

The chain carries TRBV2 and TRBJ1-2; no clear D. With 10 bases removed from V and 8 bases from J, the gap between germline ends came to 20 bases. Germline lookup yields CDR1 SNHLY and CDR2 FYNNEI. CDR3 length equals 13 residues. The CDR3 here is CATSDQVTGGYTF. Written as DNA, the CDR3 is TGTGCCACCTCGGATCAGGTTACTGGGGGCTACACCTTC.

This clone was detected a few times. This sequence joins TRBV2 and TRBJ1-5, with D hard to call. Germline CDR1 is SNHLY and CDR2 is FYNNEI. The CDR3 sequence is 14 residues long. V lost 4 bases and J lost 5, with 12 bases in between. CDR3 amino acids: CASSGATGYQPQHF. The CDR3 DNA is TGTGCCAGCAGTGGGGCAACGGGTTATCAGCCCCAGCATTTT. The full variable domain, completed using reference TRBV2 and TRBJ1-5, is EPEVTQTPSHQVTQMGQEVILRCVPISNHLYFYWYRQILGQKVEFLVSFYNNEISEKSEIFDDQFSVERPDGSNFTLKIRSTKLEDSAMYFCASSGATGYQPQHFGDGTRLSIL.

Comments on this clone: The same CDR3 is also encoded by other DNA sequences in this sample. J is TRBJ2-5 and V is TRBV18, with D tentatively TRBD2 (5 bases). The germline V gene encodes CDR1 KGHSH and CDR2 LQKENI. V was cut by 2 bases and J by 2 bases, with 9 bases left in between. The CDR3 runs to 14 residues. CDR3 in DNA: TGTGCCAGCTCACCAACGAGCGGTCAAGAGACCCAGTACTTC. Translated: CASSPTSGQETQYF.

The chain couples TRBV29-1 to TRBJ2-3; 7 nucleotides match TRBD1. The CDR3 is 14 amino acids. V shed 1 base and J 4 bases; nucleotides not matched to a gene: 5. From germline, CDR1 is SQVTM and CDR2 ANQGSEA. The CDR3 nucleotides read TGCAGCGTTGAAGGTCAACAGGGGCCAGATACGCAGTATTTT. This codes for CSVEGQQGPDTQYF.

The chain links TRBV18 to TRBJ2-5; 8 bases agree with TRBD1. This CDR3 is 14 amino acids long. From germline, CDR1 is KGHSH and CDR2 LQKENI. V shed 3 bases, J shed 3 bases, and the junction held 3 bases outside the gene matches. The CDR3 protein is CASSPRDRKETQYF. Here the CDR3 DNA reads TGTGCCAGCTCACCGCGGGACAGGAAAGAGACCCAGTACTTC. The full variable domain, in which reference TRBV18 and TRBJ2-5 provide the parts outside the CDR3, is NAGVMQNPRHLVRRRGQEARLRCSPMKGHSHVYWYRQLPEEGLKFMVYLQKENIIDESGMPKERFSAEFPKEGPSILRIQQVVRGDSAAYFCASSPRDRKETQYFGPGTRLLVL.

The chain employs TRBV2 and TRBJ2-7, with D perhaps assigned TRBD1 or TRBD2 (5 bases each). Deletions cut 7 bases from V and 0 bases from J, with 13 bases between. Germline V CDR1 and CDR2: SNHLY, FYNNEI. This CDR3 spans 14 amino acids. Written as DNA, the CDR3 is TGTGCCAGCATGGATTGGGACGGCTCCTACGAGCAGTACTTC. Its translation: CASMDWDGSYEQYF.

V is TRBV30 and J is TRBJ1-1, with D perhaps TRBD1 (5 bases). From germline, CDR1 is GTSNPN and CDR2 SVGIG (reference sequence). The V end lost 6 bases, the J end lost 5 bases, and 16 bases lay between the germline ends. The CDR3 consists of 13 residues. The CDR3 protein is CACQPGPGTEAFF. The CDR3 DNA sequence: TGTGCCTGTCAGCCAGGGCCGGGGACTGAAGCTTTCTTT.

The J gene is TRBJ1-2, the V gene TRBV30; 8 positions agree with TRBD1. This CDR3 region has 14 residues. V lost 4 bases, J lost 7 bases, and 11 bases stayed unmatched. Germline-derived CDR1 and CDR2 are GTSNPN and SVGIG (reference sequence). DNA of the CDR3: TGTGCCTGGACCAGACCCCGGGACAGGCTTGGCTACACCTTC. Translated: CAWTRPRDRLGYTF. Variable domain in full (rest from reference TRBV30 and TRBJ1-2): SQTIHQWPATLVQPVGSPLSLECTVEGTSNPNLYWYRQAAGRGLQLLFYSVGIGQISSEVPQNLSASRPQDRQFILSSKKLLLSDSGFYLCAWTRPRDRLGYTFGSGTRLTVV.

V usage is TRBV11-3 and J usage is TRBJ2-2; 8 bases are a match to TRBD2. Losses at the gene ends were 3 bases for V and 4 bases for J; bases not matched to a gene: 7. The CDR3 is 16 residues long. The germline CDR1 and CDR2 sequences are SGHNT and YENEEA. The CDR3 region has the DNA TGTGCCAGCAGCTTCTCCGTCGGGAGGGCCACCGGGGAGCTGTTTTTT. It translates to CASSFSVGRATGELFF. Full variable domain (remainder filled in from reference TRBV11-3 and TRBJ2-2): EAGVVQSPRYKIIEKKQPVAFWCNPISGHNTLYWYLQNLGQGPELLIRYENEEAVDDSQLPKDRFSAERLKGVDSTLKIQPAELGDSAVYLCASSFSVGRATGELFFGEGSRLTVL.

This clone was picked up one time. This likely came from a read error, as a far larger clone is one base away. V is TRBV7-9 and J is TRBJ2-7; TRBD2 is a possible D gene (6 bases). V lost 4 bases, J lost 6 bases, and 16 bases lay in between. The germline CDR1 and CDR2 sequences are SEHNR and FQNEAQ (reference sequence). This CDR3 is built from 14 residues. CDR3 in DNA: TGTGCCAGCAGCTCCGAAGGGGAGGCCTCCGAGCAGTACTTC. It encodes CASSSEGEASEQYF.

The chain links TRBV19 to TRBJ1-5; the D gene is possibly TRBD1 (6 bases). V lost 5 bases and J 5 bases, leaving 13 bases between the germline ends. Germline CDR1 reads LNHDA; CDR2 reads SQIVND (reference sequence). The CDR3 consists of 14 residues. Here the CDR3 DNA reads TGTGCCAGTAGTGACCGAGGGGGGTATCAGCCCCAGCATTTT. The encoded protein is CASSDRGGYQPQHF.